Listed here are 21 T cell receptor beta chains from one sample, sequenced in a study of T cell responses to AZD1222 COVID-19 vaccine. The method was immunoSEQ multiplex PCR; TCRdb's version includes in-frame clones alone and lacks a portion of them. The sample includes fewer than 50,000 clones, about four fifths of them seen just once. This sample comprised peripheral blood, obtained 28 days after the second dose of the MenACWY control vaccine. The receptors stem from an adult who received the MenACWY meningococcal vaccine as a control.

The genes are TRBV4-1 and TRBJ2-3, with 11 nucleotides matching TRBD2. The J segment lost 8 bases and the V segment lost 1 base, leaving 8 bases of the junction unmatched. This CDR3 is built from 16 residues. Germline V lookup: CDR1 MGHRA, CDR2 YSYEKL. The CDR3 DNA follows: TGCGCCAGCAGCCAAGTACTAGCGGGAGTAGGAGGTACGCAGTATTTT. Amino acid sequence: CASSQVLAGVGGTQYF.

The gene calls are TRBV6-1 and TRBJ2-3, with D unclear. Germline V CDR1 and CDR2: MNHNS, SASEGT. V lost 0 bases and J 4 bases, leaving 8 bases between the germline ends. The CDR3 runs to 14 residues. CDR3: CASSEAMGADTQYF. The CDR3 DNA reads TGTGCCAGCAGTGAAGCGATGGGCGCAGATACGCAGTATTTT.

The chain is built from TRBV2 and TRBJ2-7; D is uncertain. Trimming removed 6 bases at V and 1 base at J, with 7 bases between. Per the germline V gene, CDR1 is SNHLY and CDR2 is FYNNEI. CDR3 length equals 12 residues. CDR3 region: CASSVSSYEQYV. The CDR3 nucleotides are TGTGCCAGCAGCGTCAGTTCCTACGAGCAGTACGTC.

This clone was counted once. The chain uses TRBV28 and TRBJ1-5; no definite D call. The CDR3 is made up of 12 amino acids. V lost 5 bases and J 11 bases, leaving 13 bases between the germline ends. Germline V gene lookup returns CDR1 MDHEN and CDR2 SYDVKM. Here the CDR3 reads CASSPGRRAQHF. Here the CDR3 DNA reads TGTGCCAGCAGTCCCGGAAGAAGAGCCCAGCATTTT.

V gene TRBV7-2 combines with J gene TRBJ2-2, with 8 bases that match TRBD1. The CDR3 is 17 amino acids. Germline V gene lookup returns CDR1 SGHTA and CDR2 FQGNSA. J gave up 4 bases and V 1 base, and 8 bases lay outside the gene matches. CDR3 DNA: TGTGCCAGCAGCTTAGTCCCGGACAGGGCGCGCACCGGGGAGCTGTTTTTT. Translated, it gives CASSLVPDRARTGELFF.

This clone has only one observation. This CDR3 is CASSLDGSNYGYTF. The CDR3 DNA reads TGCGCCAGCAGCTTGGACGGGTCTAACTATGGCTACACCTTC. V gene TRBV5-1 combines with J gene TRBJ1-2; D gene unclear. V dropped 0 bases and J dropped 0 bases, with 6 bases sitting between them. CDR3 length: 14 amino acids. Germline loops: CDR1 SGHRS, CDR2 YFSETQ. The full variable domain, in which reference TRBV5-1 and TRBJ1-2 provide the parts outside the CDR3, is KAGVTQTPRYLIKTRGQQVTLSCSPISGHRSVSWYQQTPGQGLQFLFEYFSETQRNKGNFPGRFSGRQFSNSRSEMNVSTLELGDSALYLCASSLDGSNYGYTFGSGTRLTVV.

The chain has TRBV10-2 and TRBJ1-5, with 7 positions matching TRBD1. Per the germline V gene, CDR1 is WSHSY and CDR2 is SAAADI. This CDR3 has 14 amino acids. J gave up 2 bases and V 7 bases, and 5 bases lay outside the gene matches. The CDR3 DNA reads as TGCGCCAGCAAAACCGGGACAGGCAATCAGCCCCAGCATTTT. It translates to CASKTGTGNQPQHF.

V usage is TRBV23-1 and J usage is TRBJ1-2; no reliable D call. TRBV23-1 is marked as an open reading frame, function uncertain. Trimming cost V 3 bases and J 7 bases, with 12 bases left between them. The CDR3 extends over 13 amino acids. The CDR3 loop is CASSQPPQRGYTF. The CDR3 region has the DNA TGCGCCAGCAGTCAGCCCCCGCAGCGTGGCTACACCTTC.

This clone has more than one count but fewer than ten. This chain links TRBV6-5 with TRBJ1-2; unclear D gene. Deletions cut 10 bases from V and 1 base from J, with 13 bases between. This CDR3 spans 13 amino acids. Germline CDR1 and CDR2: MNHEY and SVGAGI. CDR3 region: CATLSGFNYGYTF. CDR3 nucleotides: TGTGCCACACTTTCGGGGTTTAACTATGGCTACACCTTC.

V and J are TRBV5-1 and TRBJ2-5, with D perhaps assigned TRBD1 or TRBD2 (7 bases each). V dropped 5 bases and J dropped 4 bases, with 15 bases sitting between them. The germline gives CDR1 SGHRS, CDR2 YFSETQ. The CDR3 is 14 amino acids. CDR3 region: CASRQGGAVETQYF. The CDR3 coding sequence is TGCGCCAGCAGGCAGGGGGGGGCCGTAGAGACCCAGTACTTC.

This rearrangement joins TRBV7-9 to TRBJ1-1; D gene uncertain. The CDR3 is made up of 14 amino acids. Trimming shortened V by 6 bases and J by 0 bases, and 11 bases separated the two germline ends. Germline V gives CDR1 SEHNR, CDR2 FQNEAQ (reference sequence). This chain's CDR3 is CASSLRNLNTEAFF. In DNA form, the CDR3 reads TGTGCCAGCAGTCTCAGAAATCTGAACACTGAAGCTTTCTTT.

The chain employs TRBV6-5 and TRBJ1-1; the D is unclear. The CDR3 consists of 15 residues. Trimming took off 4 bases at V and 0 bases at J, with 12 bases between the two ends. Germline V gene data show CDR1 as MNHEY and CDR2 as SVGAGI. CDR3 DNA: TGTGCCAGCAGTTCAGGAGCCCGGATGAACACTGAAGCTTTCTTT. Its protein product is CASSSGARMNTEAFF.

The chain carries TRBV11-3 and TRBJ1-1; unclear D gene. Germline values: CDR1 SGHNT, CDR2 YENEEA. The CDR3 runs to 12 residues. V was shortened by 0 bases and J by 7 bases, with 6 bases between the two germline ends. The CDR3 nucleotides read TGTGCCAGCAGCTTAGAAGGGAATGAAGCTTTCTTT. It codes for CASSLEGNEAFF. Full variable domain (rest looked up from reference TRBV11-3 and TRBJ1-1): EAGVVQSPRYKIIEKKQPVAFWCNPISGHNTLYWYLQNLGQGPELLIRYENEEAVDDSQLPKDRFSAERLKGVDSTLKIQPAELGDSAVYLCASSLEGNEAFFGQGTRLTVV.

This chain joins TRBV2 and TRBJ1-4; D is possibly TRBD1 (6 bases). CDR3 length: 12 amino acids. V lost 5 bases to trimming and J lost 8 bases, with 9 bases between them. Germline loops: CDR1 SNHLY, CDR2 FYNNEI. CDR3 DNA: TGTGCCAGCAGTCGGGACACCGAAAAACTGTTTTTT. This gives the protein CASSRDTEKLFF. Full variable domain (remainder filled in from reference TRBV2 and TRBJ1-4): EPEVTQTPSHQVTQMGQEVILRCVPISNHLYFYWYRQILGQKVEFLVSFYNNEISEKSEIFDDQFSVERPDGSNFTLKIRSTKLEDSAMYFCASSRDTEKLFFGSGTQLSVL.

This sequence joins TRBV19 and TRBJ1-3; D is unresolved. The germline gives CDR1 LNHDA, CDR2 SQIVND (reference sequence). The CDR3 is made up of 14 amino acids. Trimming took 6 bases from V and 0 from J, leaving 9 bases between them. The chain's CDR3 is CASRKADSGNTIYF. CDR3 DNA: TGTGCCAGTAGGAAAGCCGACTCTGGAAACACCATATATTTT.

The J gene is TRBJ2-7, the V gene TRBV10-3, with D tentatively TRBD2 (5 bases). V shed 3 bases and J shed 3 bases, with 24 bases lying between them. This CDR3 is built from 18 residues. The germline CDR1 and CDR2 sequences are ENHRY and SYGVKD. CDR3 amino acids: CAISEDGPQEVSVYEQYV. The CDR3 nucleotides are TGTGCCATCAGTGAAGATGGACCCCAGGAGGTTTCGGTCTACGAGCAGTACGTC.

This chain links TRBV19 with TRBJ1-2; D may be TRBD1 (5 bases). The germline V gene has CDR1 LNHDA and CDR2 SQIVND (reference sequence). The V end was cut by 4 bases, the J end by 4 bases, with 19 bases between. The CDR3 consists of 16 residues. The CDR3 loop is CASSTIPPSGRYGYTF. The DNA of the CDR3 is TGTGCCAGTAGTACAATACCTCCCTCGGGGCGCTATGGCTACACCTTC.

The V gene is TRBV28, the J gene TRBJ2-1; 10 bases are shared with TRBD1. The CDR3 length is 15 residues. J lost 3 bases, V lost 7 bases, and 6 bases had no gene match. Per the germline V gene, CDR1 is MDHEN and CDR2 is SYDVKM. The DNA for the CDR3 is TGTGCCAGCACCACCGGGACAGGGGTCTACAATGAGCAGTTCTTC. This encodes CASTTGTGVYNEQFF.

The chain is built from TRBV13 and TRBJ2-1, with 12 positions matching TRBD2. Germline trimming cut 4 bases from V and 9 bases from J; bases unmatched to any gene: 10. Per germline, CDR1 PRHDT and CDR2 FYEKMQ (reference sequence). The CDR3 runs to 16 residues. The chain's CDR3 is CASSSLAGGPVSEQFF. DNA for the CDR3: TGTGCCAGCAGCTCCCTAGCGGGAGGGCCTGTGAGTGAGCAGTTCTTC.

This clone was seen a few times. The V call is TRBV4-1, the J call TRBJ2-3; 7 nucleotides agree with TRBD2. The CDR3 has 15 amino acids. Germline V gene data show CDR1 as MGHRA and CDR2 as YSYEKL. V lost 1 base to trimming and J lost 4 bases; unmatched junction nucleotides: 5. The CDR3 protein is CASSQVEGGSDTQYF. Written as DNA, the CDR3 is TGCGCCAGCAGCCAAGTAGAGGGAGGGTCAGATACGCAGTATTTT.

The V gene is TRBV18, the J gene TRBJ2-1, with D maybe TRBD1 (6 bases). Germline CDR1 reads KGHSH; CDR2 reads LQKENI. This CDR3 has 14 residues. With 6 bases removed from V and 1 base from J, the gap between germline ends came to 10 bases. The CDR3: CASSRTESYNEQFF. CDR3 sequence (DNA): TGTGCCAGCTCCCGGACAGAGTCCTACAATGAGCAGTTCTTC.